Ten or more counts support the clone carrying this TCR beta chain. The antigen is not known. The V gene lost 3 bases and the J gene lost 7 bases, with 17 bases spanning the gap. Germline CDR1 reads SGHRS; CDR2 reads YFSETQ. The CDR3 extends over 15 amino acids. The sample belongs to a study of blood T cells in healthy people across ages. Samples had at least 6.5 million PBMCs isolated from them. Study-level findings and limits: Considered underestimates were the diversity estimates obtained from one million T cells. Naive T cell percentage showed a strong correlation with TCR beta diversity.

With a J-beta primer mix and a sample-barcoded 5' primer, a second PCR ran about 6 to 11 cycles. A template-switch adaptor that had 12 random nucleotides put a tag on each cDNA molecule. One entry per CDR3 protein results from TCRdb running MiXCR on the 5' RACE reads. Counted here are 750,000 to 950,000 distinct CDR3 sequences, 40% to 65% occurring once; the ten biggest clones make up about 42%. Sequencing was performed on blood. The receptor comes from a man at least 80 years old in good health. This chain joins TRBV5-1 and TRBJ2-1, with D maybe TRBD2 (5 bases). CDR3 nucleotide sequence: TGCGCCAGCAGCTCTACTAGTCCCCTAATTAATGAGCAGTTCTTC. Translating gives CASSSTSPLINEQFF.